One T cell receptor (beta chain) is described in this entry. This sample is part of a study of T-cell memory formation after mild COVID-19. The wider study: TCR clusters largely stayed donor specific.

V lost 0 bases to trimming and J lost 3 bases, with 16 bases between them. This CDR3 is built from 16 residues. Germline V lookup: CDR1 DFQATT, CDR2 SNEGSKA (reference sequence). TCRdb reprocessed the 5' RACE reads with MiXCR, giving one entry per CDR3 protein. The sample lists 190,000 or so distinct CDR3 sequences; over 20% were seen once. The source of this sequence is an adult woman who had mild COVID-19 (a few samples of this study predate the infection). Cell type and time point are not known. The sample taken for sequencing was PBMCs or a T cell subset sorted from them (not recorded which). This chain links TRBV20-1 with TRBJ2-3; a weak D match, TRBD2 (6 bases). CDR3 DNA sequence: TGCAGTGCTAGAGATCCAGCGTGGGGGGTAACAGATACGCAGTATTTT. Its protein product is CSARDPAWGVTDTQYF.